Described below is a single T cell receptor (beta chain) sequence and its context. The antigen is undetermined. This entry comes from a study of Tregs in tolerant kidney transplant recipients. Germline CDR1 is KGHSH and CDR2 is LQKENI. V was trimmed by 0 bases and J by 6 bases, leaving 15 bases between them. The CDR3 consists of 16 residues. CD4+CD25+CD127- Tregs, CD4+CD25- non-Tregs, CD4 and CD8 cells were sorted. General observations from the study: The small number of patients limits these findings pending further validation. Tregs expanded with activated donor B cells seemed most donor-specific.

TCRdb keeps only in-frame clones here, not all; method: immunoSEQ multiplex PCR. The table includes roughly 120,000 clones, approximately 90% detected once. The sequencing input was CD4+ T cells from blood. This chain links TRBV18 with TRBJ2-1; perhaps TRBD1 as D (5 bases). The TCR comes from a human donor in good health. CDR3 in DNA: TGTGCCAGCTCACCACCGTGGCAGGGTGATGGCAATGAGCAGTTCTTC. Translating gives CASSPPWQGDGNEQFF.